The T cell receptor (beta chain) under discussion was sequenced for a study of long-term antiretroviral therapy in people with HIV. Study results and limitations: The range of CDR3 lengths in HIV repertoires proved narrower than that found in controls.

V gave up 4 bases and J gave up 4 bases, with 14 bases separating them. CDR1 and CDR2 from the germline V gene are SGHNT and YYREEE (reference sequence). This CDR3 comprises 15 residues. With regard to this clone: Antigen unknown.

Version v3.0 of the immunoSEQ assay was performed at survey level. Sequencing set out to capture about 40,000-55,000 T-cell genomes per sample. Sequencing was performed with immunoSEQ multiplex PCR; in TCRdb, only in-frame clones are kept and a portion is missing. The sample includes around 34,000 clones, around 85% of them seen just once. Sequences were derived from unsorted PBMCs, sampled 1.5 years after starting antiretroviral therapy. The TCR comes from a man between 18 and 35 years old with HIV. The chain employs TRBV5-4 and TRBJ2-2; D unclear. CDR3: CASSPTTDRTGELFF. For the CDR3, the DNA is TGTGCCAGCAGCCCCACTACAGACCGCACCGGGGAGCTGTTTTTT.